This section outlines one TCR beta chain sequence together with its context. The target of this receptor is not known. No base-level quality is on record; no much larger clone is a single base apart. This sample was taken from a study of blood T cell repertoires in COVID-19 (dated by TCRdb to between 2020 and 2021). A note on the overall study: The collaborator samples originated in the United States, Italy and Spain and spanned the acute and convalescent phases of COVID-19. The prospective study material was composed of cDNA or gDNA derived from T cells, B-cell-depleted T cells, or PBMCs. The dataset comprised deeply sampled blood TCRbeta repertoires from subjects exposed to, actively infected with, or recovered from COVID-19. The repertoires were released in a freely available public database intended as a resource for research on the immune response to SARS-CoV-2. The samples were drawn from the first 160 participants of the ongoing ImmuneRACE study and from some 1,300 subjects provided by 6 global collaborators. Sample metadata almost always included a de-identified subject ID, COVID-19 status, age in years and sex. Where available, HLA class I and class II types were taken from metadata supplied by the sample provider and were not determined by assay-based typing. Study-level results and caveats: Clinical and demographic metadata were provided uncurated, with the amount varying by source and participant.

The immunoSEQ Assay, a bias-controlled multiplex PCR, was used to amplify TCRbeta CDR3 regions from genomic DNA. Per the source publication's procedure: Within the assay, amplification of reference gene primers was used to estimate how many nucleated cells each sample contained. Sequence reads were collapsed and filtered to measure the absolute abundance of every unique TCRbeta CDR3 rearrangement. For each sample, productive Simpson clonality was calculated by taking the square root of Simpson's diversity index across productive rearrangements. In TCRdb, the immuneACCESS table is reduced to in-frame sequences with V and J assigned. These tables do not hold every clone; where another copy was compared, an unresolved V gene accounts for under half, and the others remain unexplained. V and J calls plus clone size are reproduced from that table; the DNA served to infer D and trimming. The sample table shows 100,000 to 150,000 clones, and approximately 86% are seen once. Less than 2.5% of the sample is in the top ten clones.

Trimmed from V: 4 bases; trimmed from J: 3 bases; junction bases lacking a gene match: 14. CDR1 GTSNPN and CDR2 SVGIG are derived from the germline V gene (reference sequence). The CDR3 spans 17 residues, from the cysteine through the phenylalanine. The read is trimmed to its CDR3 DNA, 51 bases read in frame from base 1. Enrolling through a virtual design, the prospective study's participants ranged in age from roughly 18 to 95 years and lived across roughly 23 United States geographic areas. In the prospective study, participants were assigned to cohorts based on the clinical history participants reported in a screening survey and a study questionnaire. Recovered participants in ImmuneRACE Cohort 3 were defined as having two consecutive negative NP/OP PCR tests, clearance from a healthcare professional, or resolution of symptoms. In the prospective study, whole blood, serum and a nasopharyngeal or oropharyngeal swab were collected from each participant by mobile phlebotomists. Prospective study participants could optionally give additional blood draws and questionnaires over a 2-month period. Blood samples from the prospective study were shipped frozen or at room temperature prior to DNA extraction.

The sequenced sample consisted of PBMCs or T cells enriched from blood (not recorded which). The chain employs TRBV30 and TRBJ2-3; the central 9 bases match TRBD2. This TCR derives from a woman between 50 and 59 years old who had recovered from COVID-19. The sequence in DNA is TGTGCCTGGACTGTGAGCGGGGGGCCGTGGGGTACAGATACGCAGTATTTT. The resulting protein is CAWTVSGGPWGTDTQYF.